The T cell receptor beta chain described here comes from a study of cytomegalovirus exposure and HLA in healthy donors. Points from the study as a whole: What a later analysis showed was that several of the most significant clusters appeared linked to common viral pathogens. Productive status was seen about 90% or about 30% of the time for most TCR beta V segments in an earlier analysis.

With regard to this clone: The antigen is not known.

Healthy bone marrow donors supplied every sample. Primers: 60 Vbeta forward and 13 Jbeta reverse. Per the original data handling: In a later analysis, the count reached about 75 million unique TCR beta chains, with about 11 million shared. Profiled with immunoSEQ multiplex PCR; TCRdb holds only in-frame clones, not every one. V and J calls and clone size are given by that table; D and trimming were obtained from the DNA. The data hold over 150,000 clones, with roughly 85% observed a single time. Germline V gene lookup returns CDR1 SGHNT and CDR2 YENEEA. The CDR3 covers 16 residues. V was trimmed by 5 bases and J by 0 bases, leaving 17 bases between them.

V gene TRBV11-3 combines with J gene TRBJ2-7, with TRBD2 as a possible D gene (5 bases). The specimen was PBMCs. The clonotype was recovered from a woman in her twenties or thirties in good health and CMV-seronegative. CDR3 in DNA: TGTGCCAGCAGCCCACCCCTTGACTACACCTCCTACGAGCAGTACTTC. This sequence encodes CASSPPLDYTSYEQYF.